The 19 T cell receptor beta chains below all came from one sample that was sequenced in a study of T-cell memory formation after mild COVID-19. In TCRdb, the 5' RACE reads were re-called with MiXCR into one record per CDR3 protein. The top ten hold about 13% of the sample, which has roughly 350,000 distinct CDR3 sequences, 25% to 30% seen once. The specimen sequenced was PBMCs or a T cell subset sorted from them (not recorded which). The receptors originated from an adult woman who had mild COVID-19 (a few samples of this study predate the infection). Cell type and time point are not known.

A few counts support this clonotype. This sequence joins TRBV5-6 and TRBJ1-5; TRBD1 is a possible D gene (5 bases). The length of the CDR3 is 14 residues. Per germline, CDR1 SGHDT and CDR2 YYEEEE. Trimming took 4 bases from V and 8 from J, leaving 16 bases between them. The CDR3: CASSRWGDLEPQHF. In nucleotides, the CDR3 is TGTGCCAGCAGCCGGTGGGGGGACTTAGAGCCCCAGCATTTT.

This clonotype was recorded a few times. The chain carries TRBV6-6 and TRBJ2-5, with a possible D match to TRBD1 (5 bases). Germline CDR1 reads MNHNY; CDR2 reads SVGAGI (reference sequence). Trimming removed 5 bases from V and 1 base from J, with 8 bases in between. The CDR3 is 13 residues long. The CDR3 spells CASSVQVQETQYF. The DNA of the CDR3 is TGTGCCAGCAGTGTACAGGTCCAAGAGACCCAGTACTTC.

This chain links TRBV6-5 with TRBJ2-1; unclear D gene. Germline CDR1 is MNHEY and CDR2 is SVGAGI. The length of the CDR3 is 12 residues. Trimming removed 6 bases at V and 2 bases at J, with 5 bases between. CDR3 bases: TGTGCCAGCAGGAACACCTACAATGAGCAGTTCTTC. It encodes CASRNTYNEQFF.

In its sample, this clonotype was seen a few times. CDR3 bases: TGTGCCAGCAGTTTCGGCTTGATGAACACTGAAGCTTTCTTT. The encoded protein is CASSFGLMNTEAFF. The chain is built from TRBV12-3 or TRBV12-4 and TRBJ1-1; D gene uncertain. V was pared by 3 bases and J by 0 bases, with 8 bases between. This CDR3 has 14 residues.

This sequence joins TRBV2 and TRBJ2-2, with 8 bases matching TRBD2. This CDR3 has 14 amino acids. Germline V lookup: CDR1 SNHLY, CDR2 FYNNEI. After removal of 8 bases from V and 2 bases from J, the junction contained 4 bases not matched to a gene. The CDR3 DNA reads as TGTGCCAGCCTTCGGGAGGGCAACACCGGGGAGCTGTTTTTT. It yields the protein CASLREGNTGELFF.

This clonotype was detected a few times. J is TRBJ2-6 and V is TRBV7-9; no clear D. The CDR3 sequence is 16 residues long. The germline V gene has CDR1 SEHNR and CDR2 FQNEAQ (reference sequence). With 2 bases removed from V and 0 bases from J, the gap between germline ends came to 8 bases. The DNA of the CDR3 is TGTGCCAGCAGCTTACCCCAACACTCTGGGGCCAACGTCCTGACTTTC. It codes for CASSLPQHSGANVLTF.

This clonotype was detected only a few times. This chain links TRBV7-9 with TRBJ2-3; D unresolved. V was trimmed by 5 bases and J by 5 bases, leaving 11 bases between them. This CDR3 has 13 amino acids. Germline-derived CDR1 and CDR2 are SEHNR and FQNEAQ (reference sequence). CDR3 nucleotide sequence: TGTGCCAGCAGCCATAACGACGGAGATACGCAGTATTTT. It codes for CASSHNDGDTQYF. Full variable domain (remainder filled in from reference TRBV7-9 and TRBJ2-3): DTGVSQNPRHKITKRGQNVTFRCDPISEHNRLYWYRQTLGQGPEFLTYFQNEAQLEKSRLLSDRFSAERPKGSFSTLEIQRTEQGDSAMYLCASSHNDGDTQYFGPGTRLTVL.

This chain uses TRBV6-2 or TRBV6-3 with TRBJ2-7, with D perhaps matching TRBD1 (5 bases). Germline V gives CDR1 MNHEY, CDR2 SVGEGT. The CDR3 is 13 amino acids. V lost 6 bases and J 2 bases, leaving 11 bases between the germline ends. The CDR3 DNA reads TGTGCCAGCAGCCTAGAGGACACCTACGAGCAGTACTTC. It yields the protein CASSLEDTYEQYF.

The chain joins TRBV24-1 to TRBJ2-5, with TRBD1 as a possible D gene (6 bases). The germline CDR1 and CDR2 sequences are KGHDR and SFDVKD. This CDR3 is built from 14 residues. Trimming left V 4 bases short and J 5 bases short, with 13 bases between. CDR3 in amino acids: CATSEPQGYETQYF. The CDR3 bases are TGTGCCACCAGTGAGCCACAGGGATACGAGACCCAGTACTTC.

V usage is TRBV9 and J usage is TRBJ2-3; 10 bases agree with TRBD2. The CDR3 covers 15 residues. With V trimmed by 2 bases and J by 2 bases, 2 bases remained unmatched. Germline assignment: CDR1 SGDLS and CDR2 YYNGEE. The CDR3 reads CASSVSGGITDTQYF. CDR3 DNA: TGTGCCAGCAGCGTTAGCGGGGGGATCACAGATACGCAGTATTTT.

This clonotype was seen a few times. The rearrangement links TRBV10-3 to TRBJ2-3; no clear D gene. Trimming left V 6 bases short and J 0 bases short, with 4 bases between. Germline CDR1 reads ENHRY; CDR2 reads SYGVKD. CDR3 length: 12 residues. The CDR3 region is CAIRISTDTQYF. The DNA for the CDR3 is TGTGCCATCAGAATAAGCACAGATACGCAGTATTTT.

The chain joins TRBV12-3 or TRBV12-4 to TRBJ2-1, with D perhaps assigned TRBD1 or TRBD2 (5 bases each). This CDR3 comprises 14 residues. With 5 bases removed from V and 10 bases from J, the gap between germline ends came to 18 bases. In DNA form, the CDR3 reads TGTGCCAGCAGTCTGCCGGGACCCCGGTCGGAGCAGTTCTTC. As protein: CASSLPGPRSEQFF.

This clonotype occurred a few times. This chain's CDR3 is CATSPGRGGEQFF. CDR3 nucleotide sequence: TGTGCCACCAGCCCCGGGAGGGGCGGCGAGCAGTTCTTC. The chain joins TRBV24-1 to TRBJ2-1, with 8 bases identical to TRBD2. The germline V gene encodes CDR1 KGHDR and CDR2 SFDVKD. This CDR3 spans 13 amino acids. V shed 7 bases and J 10 bases; nucleotides not matched to a gene: 8.

In the case of this clonotype: One end of the junction does not line up with germline, which may come from a read error. The V gene is TRBV2, the J gene TRBJ2-1, with 10 bases that match TRBD1. Germline assignment: CDR1 SNHLY and CDR2 FYNNEI. This CDR3 spans 12 amino acids. The CDR3 nucleotides read TGTGACAGCAGTGGGACAGGGGATGAGCAGTTCTTC. This gives the protein CDSSGTGDEQFF.

The chain couples TRBV27 to TRBJ1-4; TRBD1 might be the D (5 bases). The germline CDR1 and CDR2 sequences are MNHEY and SMNVEV (reference sequence). The CDR3 spans 16 residues. V lost 4 bases to trimming and J lost 8 bases, with 20 bases between them. The CDR3: CASSSRDFSEGEKLFF. The CDR3 nucleotides are TGTGCCAGCAGTTCCCGGGACTTTTCGGAGGGGGAAAAACTGTTTTTT.

V usage is TRBV5-1 and J usage is TRBJ2-5, with 8 bases fitting TRBD1. Germline assignment: CDR1 SGHRS and CDR2 YFSETQ. There are 15 residues in the CDR3. J gave up 3 bases and V 0 bases, and 4 bases lay outside the gene matches. CDR3 loop: CASSLGRGLEETQYF. In DNA form, the CDR3 reads TGCGCCAGCAGCTTGGGCAGGGGGCTAGAAGAGACCCAGTACTTC.

J is TRBJ2-3 and V is TRBV5-6, with D perhaps matching TRBD2 (5 bases). CDR3 size: 15 residues. Germline CDR1 SGHDT, CDR2 YYEEEE. Trimming left V 4 bases short and J 5 bases short, with 17 bases between. The CDR3 here is CASSPGLLEGDTQYF. CDR3 in DNA: TGTGCCAGCAGCCCCGGACTTCTCGAAGGAGATACGCAGTATTTT. The full variable domain, rest sourced from reference TRBV5-6 and TRBJ2-3, is DAGVTQSPTHLIKTRGQQVTLRCSPKSGHDTVSWYQQALGQGPQFIFQYYEEEERQRGNFPDRFSGHQFPNYSSELNVNALLLGDSALYLCASSPGLLEGDTQYFGPGTRLTVL.

The chain recombines TRBV6-2 or TRBV6-3 with TRBJ2-5; D gene uncertain. V was trimmed by 2 bases and J by 2 bases, leaving 9 bases between them. Germline CDR1 is MNHEY and CDR2 is SVGEGT. This CDR3 spans 14 amino acids. DNA of the CDR3: TGTGCCAGCAGTTACGGGTCTCATCAAGAGACCCAGTACTTC. Protein sequence: CASSYGSHQETQYF.

The sample holds a few counts of this clonotype. The genes are TRBV5-1 and TRBJ2-7, with a tentative D call TRBD1 (6 bases). The germline gives CDR1 SGHRS, CDR2 YFSETQ. There are 14 residues in the CDR3. Deletions cut 7 bases from V and 0 bases from J, with 14 bases between. The CDR3 bases are TGCGCCAGCTCCAAACAGGGTTTCTCCTACGAGCAGTACTTC. This sequence encodes CASSKQGFSYEQYF.